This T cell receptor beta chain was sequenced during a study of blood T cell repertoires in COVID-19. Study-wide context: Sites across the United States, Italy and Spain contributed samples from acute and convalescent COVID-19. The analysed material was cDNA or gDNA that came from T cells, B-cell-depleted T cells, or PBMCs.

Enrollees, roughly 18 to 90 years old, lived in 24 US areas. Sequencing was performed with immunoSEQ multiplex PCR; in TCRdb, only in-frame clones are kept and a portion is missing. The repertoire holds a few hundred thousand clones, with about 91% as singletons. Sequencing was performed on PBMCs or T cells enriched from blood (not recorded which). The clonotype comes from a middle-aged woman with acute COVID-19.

The CDR3 DNA reads TGTGCCAGCAGTTTATCCGGGGTCAGTGAAAAACTGTTTTTT. Amino acids: CASSLSGVSEKLFF. The chain joins TRBV27 to TRBJ1-4; D unclear. The germline V gene has CDR1 MNHEY and CDR2 SMNVEV (reference sequence). Trimming removed 0 bases from V and 7 bases from J, with 9 bases in between. CDR3 length equals 14 residues.